The sequence of this TCR beta chain was determined in a study of cytomegalovirus exposure and HLA in healthy donors (TCRdb year 2017). With regard to the full study: A later analysis indicated that the 120 validation repertoires were generated on the platform also employed for the 600 to 750 repertoires of the first cohort. The study was designed to test whether signatures of past pathogen exposure could be identified by cataloging public T cell receptors. Along with the roughly 670-subject first cohort, a separate validation cohort of over a hundred different subjects was used. To predict cytomegalovirus infection status, the study brought together high-throughput TCR immunosequencing, statistical association of individual TCRs with disease status, and machine learning.

The paper as a whole reports these results and caveats: A later analysis found that TCRs clustered in the first cohort also tended to co-occur in the roughly 120 validation repertoires, with 94% of cluster scores above 0. Most TCR sequences were observed very rarely across donors, whereas some public TCRs were present in many individuals. In vitro tests confirmed that a few of the cytomegalovirus-associated TCR beta chains recognize cytomegalovirus antigens. A later analysis lacked HLA typing for the validation cohort, so it scored co-occurrence in that cohort across all 130 or so repertoires. The study gave a list of some 150 TCR beta chains associated with cytomegalovirus. The classifier was reported to diagnose cytomegalovirus status with high specificity and sensitivity in both the original and validation cohorts. It was suggested by the authors that the approach could potentially be generalized to other disease states and immunological phenotypes.

Library preparation was by the immunoSEQ multiplex PCR assay. The study's processing was this. To diagnose cytomegalovirus status from the catalog of TCR beta chain sequences, a statistical classification framework was built. In its TCRdb copy, this immuneACCESS table keeps in-frame sequences only and misses some clones. Where compared with another copy, unresolved V genes explain less than half of these, and the others have no known cause. For V, J and clone size, that table is used; D and trimming come from the DNA. The sample table lists roughly 65,000 clones, 85% to 95% of them with a count of one. The ten largest account for less than 6% of the sample. As to this clone: There is no known antigen for this receptor. The input lacks base qualities; no much larger clone sits a single base away.

Separate from the roughly 700-subject first cohort, the validation cohort of over 90 subjects was the group to which the donors belonged. V is reduced by 4 bases and J by 7 bases, leaving a spacing of 18 bases between them. As encoded in the germline V gene, CDR1 is SGHDT while CDR2 is YYEEEE. Counted from cysteine to phenylalanine, this CDR3 has 15 amino acids. The retained sequence is limited to the CDR3, 45 bases, with the frame set at the first base. This receptor was taken from a man aged 18 to 29 in good health and CMV-seropositive. The sequencing sample was made of PBMCs. The sequence is built from TRBV5-6 and TRBJ2-1; the best D guess is TRBD2, with 7 bases matching. The DNA is TGTGCCAGCAGCGAACGGCGGGGGCAGGGGAATGAGCAGTTCTTC. Its coded protein is CASSERRGQGNEQFF.